Presented here are 30 T cell receptor beta chains from one specimen sequenced in a study of T cells in Graves' hyperthyroidism and ophthalmopathy (dated by TCRdb to the late 2010s). Libraries were built with multiplex PCR. Sequencing was performed on an Illumina HiSeq 2000. TCR beta CDR3 regions were amplified from RNA transcripts. The first round of RT-PCR for the TCR CDR3 was performed with the HTBI primer set and the Qiagen OneStep RT-PCR kit. Using fastp trimming at Q25 and MiXCR clonotype assembly, TCRdb reanalyzed the public sequencing data and kept in-frame beta chains. Each CDR3 protein gets just one entry, which takes the most common genes and DNA from the rows behind it. The sample table lists some 320,000 distinct CDR3 sequences, roughly 15% of them with a count of one. Almost 35% of the sample is taken by the ten largest. The sequencing sample was made of blood. The source of these receptors is a woman in her thirties or forties with Graves' ophthalmopathy.

This clonotype appeared many times. The CDR3 nucleotides are TGTGCCAGCAGTTACTCGACGGGCGAGACTAACTATGGCTACACCTTC. Protein sequence: CASSYSTGETNYGYTF. V is TRBV6-5 and J is TRBJ1-2, with D hard to call. V dropped 0 bases and J dropped 0 bases, with 11 bases sitting between them. Germline V gene sequence: CDR1 MNHEY, CDR2 SVGAGI. This CDR3 region has 16 residues.

This clonotype has at least ten counts. The CDR3 DNA reads as TGTGCCAGCAGCGGGACCGCCGACCTCTATGGCTACACCTTC. Translated, it gives CASSGTADLYGYTF. The chain is built from TRBV2 and TRBJ1-2, with D possibly being TRBD1 (5 bases). The CDR3 extends over 14 amino acids. V was pared by 6 bases and J by 4 bases, with 15 bases between. Germline-derived CDR1 and CDR2 are SNHLY and FYNNEI.

This clonotype has at least ten counts. V is TRBV28 and J is TRBJ2-1, with TRBD1 matching 9 bases. The CDR3 totals 17 residues. Trimming cost V 5 bases and J 6 bases; bases outside gene matches: 14. Germline loops: CDR1 MDHEN, CDR2 SYDVKM. The DNA of the CDR3 is TGTGCCAGCAGTCACAACGGTGACAGGGGGTATTTCAATGAGCAGTTCTTC. Protein product: CASSHNGDRGYFNEQFF. The complete variable domain, with remaining parts taken from reference TRBV28 and TRBJ2-1, reads DVKVTQSSRYLVKRTGEKVFLECVQDMDHENMFWYRQDPGLGLRLIYFSYDVKMKEKGDIPEGYSVSREKKERFSLILESASTNQTSMYLCASSHNGDRGYFNEQFFGPGTRLTVL.

J is TRBJ2-1 and V is TRBV19; D is ambiguous. CDR3 size: 14 residues. Germline CDR1 is LNHDA and CDR2 is SQIVND (reference sequence). V was trimmed by 5 bases and J by 3 bases, leaving 11 bases between them. This CDR3 reads CASSLTEDYNEQFF. In DNA form, the CDR3 reads TGTGCCAGTAGTCTAACCGAGGACTACAATGAGCAGTTCTTC. Drawing the rest from reference TRBV19 and TRBJ2-1, the complete variable domain is DGGITQSPKYLFRKEGQNVTLSCEQNLNHDAMYWYRQDPGQGLRLIYYSQIVNDFQKGDIAEGYSVSREKKESFPLTVTSAQKNPTAFYLCASSLTEDYNEQFFGPGTRLTVL.

The rearrangement links TRBV5-6 to TRBJ2-2; TRBD1 is a possible D gene (5 bases). This CDR3 is 16 amino acids long. Trimming cost V 4 bases and J 5 bases, with 18 bases left between them. CDR1 SGHDT and CDR2 YYEEEE come from the germline V gene. CDR3 region: CASSAGQSGWTGELFF. CDR3 nucleotides: TGTGCCAGCAGCGCTGGACAATCCGGCTGGACCGGGGAGCTGTTTTTT. Supplemented by reference TRBV5-6 and TRBJ2-2, the full variable domain reads DAGVTQSPTHLIKTRGQQVTLRCSPKSGHDTVSWYQQALGQGPQFIFQYYEEEERQRGNFPDRFSGHQFPNYSSELNVNALLLGDSALYLCASSAGQSGWTGELFFGEGSRLTVL.

In this sample, this clonotype turned up many times. This chain joins TRBV19 and TRBJ2-7; 11 bases line up with TRBD1. In germline, CDR1 is LNHDA, CDR2 SQIVND (reference sequence). Trimming at V came to 6 bases and at J to 4 bases, leaving 8 bases not matched to a gene. The CDR3 totals 15 residues. The DNA of the CDR3 is TGTGCCAGTAGGCGGACAGGGGGCCTGGTTTACGAGCAGTACTTC. As protein: CASRRTGGLVYEQYF.

This clonotype was recorded at least ten times. V and J are TRBV28 and TRBJ1-3; TRBD1 is a possible D gene (5 bases). CDR1 is MDHEN, CDR2 SYDVKM, per germline. The V and J ends lost 3 bases and 0 bases respectively, with 9 bases between them. The CDR3 covers 15 residues. The CDR3 loop reads CASSFGARSGNTIYF. CDR3 coding DNA: TGTGCCAGCAGTTTCGGGGCACGCTCTGGAAACACCATATATTTT.

Only a few counts were recorded for this clonotype. This chain connects TRBV20-1 to TRBJ2-7, with 8 bases identical to TRBD2. V gave up 6 bases and J gave up 2 bases; unmatched junction bases: 6. The CDR3 is made up of 13 amino acids. The germline CDR1 and CDR2 sequences are DFQATT and SNEGSKA (reference sequence). CDR3 sequence: CSALSGATYEQYF. CDR3 DNA sequence: TGCAGTGCCCTTAGCGGGGCTACCTACGAGCAGTACTTC.

This clonotype has ten or more counts. The rearrangement links TRBV7-2 to TRBJ1-4; TRBD1 matches at 8 bases. The J segment lost 7 bases and the V segment lost 5 bases, leaving 9 bases of the junction unmatched. The V gene's germline CDR1 is SGHTA and CDR2 FQGNSA. This CDR3 is 15 amino acids long. The CDR3 sequence is CASSPVTGGSEKLFF. The CDR3 DNA follows: TGTGCCAGCAGCCCGGTCACAGGGGGGAGTGAAAAACTGTTTTTT.

Ten or more counts support this clonotype. The chain couples TRBV27 to TRBJ1-1, with 7 positions matching TRBD1. Germline V CDR1 and CDR2: MNHEY, SMNVEV (reference sequence). V lost 3 bases to trimming and J lost 10 bases; unmatched junction nucleotides: 11. This CDR3 contains 14 residues. This chain's CDR3 is CASSFGRGSGGAFF. For the CDR3, the DNA is TGTGCCAGCAGTTTCGGCAGGGGGTCGGGCGGAGCTTTCTTT.

This clonotype was picked up many times. The chain has TRBV20-1 and TRBJ1-1, with unresolved D. The ends were cut back, 5 bases at V and 3 bases at J, with 7 bases in the middle. Germline assignment: CDR1 DFQATT and CDR2 SNEGSKA (reference sequence). The CDR3 runs 11 residues. CDR3 in DNA: TGCAGTGCTTCAAAGGACACTGAAGCTTTCTTT. Protein sequence: CSASKDTEAFF.

A few counts support this clonotype. This chain uses TRBV29-1 with TRBJ1-1; 7 positions match TRBD1. Germline V CDR1 and CDR2: SQVTM, ANQGSEA. The CDR3 is made up of 12 amino acids. V lost 3 bases and J lost 5; bases outside the gene matches: 3. CDR3 protein: CSVDQGGTEAFF. CDR3 DNA: TGCAGCGTTGACCAGGGGGGGACTGAAGCTTTCTTT.

This clonotype has just a few counts. The chain employs TRBV3-1 and TRBJ2-7, with unresolved D. The germline V and J ends were trimmed by 1 base and 6 bases, with 10 bases remaining between them. The CDR3 contains 13 residues. Germline CDR1 and CDR2: LGHDT and YNNKEL (reference sequence). CDR3: CASSQVKVSEQYF. The CDR3 nucleotides are TGTGCCAGCAGCCAAGTTAAGGTCTCCGAGCAGTACTTC.

The chain carries TRBV28 and TRBJ2-7, with 12 nucleotides matching TRBD2. The ends lost 5 bases at V and 2 bases at J; junction bases unmatched: 13. In germline, CDR1 is MDHEN, CDR2 SYDVKM. CDR3 length: 18 amino acids. Here the CDR3 reads CASSPYSWTSGAPYEQYF. CDR3 DNA sequence: TGTGCCAGCAGTCCCTATTCATGGACTAGCGGGGCCCCCTACGAGCAGTACTTC. Filled out from reference TRBV28 and TRBJ2-7, the complete variable domain reads DVKVTQSSRYLVKRTGEKVFLECVQDMDHENMFWYRQDPGLGLRLIYFSYDVKMKEKGDIPEGYSVSREKKERFSLILESASTNQTSMYLCASSPYSWTSGAPYEQYFGPGTRLTVT.

This clonotype was detected ten times or more. J is TRBJ1-2 and V is TRBV10-2, with 7 positions matching TRBD1. Trimming removed 3 bases from V and 4 bases from J; junction bases left unmatched: 5. Germline V gives CDR1 WSHSY, CDR2 SAAADI. The CDR3 runs to 14 residues. In DNA, the CDR3 is TGCGCCAGCAGTGATTCGACAGGGTCCTATGGCTACACCTTC. Encoded protein: CASSDSTGSYGYTF.

Many counts were recorded for this clonotype. The CDR3 DNA follows: TGTGCCAGCAAGGAGGGGTACGAGCAGTACTTC. Translated: CASKEGYEQYF. V gene TRBV28 combines with J gene TRBJ2-7; D possibly corresponds to TRBD2 (6 bases). In germline, CDR1 is MDHEN, CDR2 SYDVKM. With 7 bases removed from V and 4 bases from J, the gap between germline ends came to 8 bases. The CDR3 totals 11 residues.

The chain links TRBV20-1 to TRBJ1-3; D gene unclear. Germline loops: CDR1 DFQATT, CDR2 SNEGSKA (reference sequence). CDR3 length equals 13 residues. Trimming removed 6 bases from V and 4 bases from J, with 13 bases in between. Here the CDR3 DNA reads TGCAGTGCCACCCACCCGAGCGGAAACACCATATATTTT. Translation gives CSATHPSGNTIYF.

This chain connects TRBV6-1 to TRBJ1-1; D call uncertain. Germline V gene data show CDR1 as MNHNS and CDR2 as SASEGT. CDR3 length: 14 residues. Trimming took 10 bases from V and 1 from J, leaving 16 bases between them. CDR3 bases: TGTGCCACCGCCCCGCCGAGCGGGAACACTGAAGCTTTCTTT. The encoded protein is CATAPPSGNTEAFF.

This clonotype was counted a few times. The rearrangement joins TRBV14 to TRBJ2-5; TRBD2 matches 8 bases. The V gene end was trimmed by 0 bases and the J gene end by 1 base; junction bases not matched to a gene: 13. The CDR3 spans 19 residues. Germline loops: CDR1 SGHDN, CDR2 FVKESK. The CDR3, as DNA: TGTGCCAGCAGCCAAGAAGGGTCTAGCGGGCAGTCCTCCCAAGAGACCCAGTACTTC. Translating gives CASSQEGSSGQSSQETQYF.

This clonotype was seen at least ten times. The rearrangement uses TRBV20-1 and TRBJ1-1; perhaps TRBD1 as D (5 bases). Germline assignment: CDR1 DFQATT and CDR2 SNEGSKA (reference sequence). This CDR3 spans 13 amino acids. The V and J ends lost 5 bases and 4 bases respectively, with 14 bases between them. The CDR3 loop reads CSAFGGAVTEAFF. The CDR3 nucleotides read TGCAGTGCTTTCGGTGGGGCAGTCACTGAAGCTTTCTTT.

This clonotype was counted many times. The rearrangement joins TRBV6-5 to TRBJ2-7, with 10 bases identical to TRBD1. There are 15 residues in the CDR3. CDR1 MNHEY and CDR2 SVGAGI come from the germline V gene. After removal of 2 bases from V and 2 bases from J, the junction contained 3 bases not matched to a gene. The CDR3 loop is CASSYRTGGAYEQYF. The CDR3 DNA sequence: TGTGCCAGCAGTTACAGGACAGGGGGAGCCTACGAGCAGTACTTC.

This clonotype showed up many times. V gene TRBV12-5 combines with J gene TRBJ1-1; 7 nucleotides agree with TRBD1. The V and J ends lost 0 bases and 5 bases, in that order; junction bases with no gene match: 9. The CDR3 is 16 residues long. Looked up from germline, CDR1 is LGHNT and CDR2 is FRNRAP. CDR3 loop: CASGLVPRQGRTEAFF. The CDR3, as DNA: TGTGCTAGTGGTTTGGTACCCCGACAGGGTAGGACTGAAGCTTTCTTT.

This clonotype was seen a handful of times. This may come from a read error, since a much larger clone is one base off. The chain uses TRBV27 and TRBJ1-1, with D tentatively TRBD1 (6 bases). CDR3 length equals 14 residues. Germline CDR1 reads MNHEY; CDR2 reads SMNVEV (reference sequence). CDR3 DNA: TGTGTCAGCAGTAACCTCAGGGGTGACACTGAAGCTTTCTTT. It codes for CVSSNLRGDTEAFF.

This clonotype showed up many times. The V gene is TRBV20-1, the J gene TRBJ2-5, with 9 bases matching TRBD2. The CDR3 contains 17 residues. J gave up 2 bases and V 2 bases, and 12 bases lay outside the gene matches. The germline V gene has CDR1 DFQATT and CDR2 SNEGSKA (reference sequence). This chain's CDR3 is CSARSSRGLAGQETQYF. CDR3 sequence (DNA): TGCAGTGCTAGATCAAGCAGGGGCCTAGCGGGGCAAGAGACCCAGTACTTC.

This clonotype was counted at least ten times. V is TRBV28 and J is TRBJ1-2; 7 bases are shared with TRBD1. Trimming cost V 2 bases and J 5 bases; bases outside gene matches: 17. CDR1 is MDHEN, CDR2 SYDVKM, per germline. CDR3 length: 18 amino acids. CDR3 DNA: TGTGCCAGCAGTTTAAGTTCGGGGGACAGCTTCCTTTTATATGGCTACACCTTC. Encoded protein: CASSLSSGDSFLLYGYTF.

This clonotype was seen only a few times. The chain joins TRBV3-1 to TRBJ2-5; 9 nucleotides align to TRBD2. Losses at the gene ends were 2 bases for V and 6 bases for J; bases not matched to a gene: 10. CDR1 is LGHDT and CDR2 is YNNKEL in the germline V gene (reference sequence). The CDR3 is made up of 16 amino acids. Written as DNA, the CDR3 is TGTGCCAGCAGCCAACGGGCGGGGGGGAACCCGAAGACCCAGTACTTC. The encoded protein is CASSQRAGGNPKTQYF.

This clonotype was counted at least ten times. The V gene is TRBV29-1, the J gene TRBJ2-4; the match to TRBD2 covers 7 bases. Germline trimming cut 4 bases from V and 3 bases from J; bases unmatched to any gene: 6. The CDR3 has 14 amino acids. Germline CDR1 and CDR2: SQVTM and ANQGSEA. CDR3 coding DNA: TGCAGCGTTGGTGGCGGGGGAGGCAAAAACATTCAGTACTTC. Translating gives CSVGGGGGKNIQYF.

This clonotype was seen ten or more times. DNA for the CDR3: TGTGCCAGCAGCGTAGGCGCCCCGCCAGATACGCAGTATTTT. The encoded protein is CASSVGAPPDTQYF. The chain has TRBV9 and TRBJ2-3; no clear D. The CDR3 has 14 residues. CDR1 and CDR2 from the germline V gene are SGDLS and YYNGEE. Trimming stripped 0 bases from V and 4 bases from J, with 9 bases between.

The rearrangement joins TRBV7-3 to TRBJ2-5; unclear D gene. From germline, CDR1 is SGHTA and CDR2 FQGTGA. This CDR3 comprises 17 residues. V shed 5 bases and J shed 13 bases, with 32 bases lying between them. The CDR3 DNA reads as TGTGCCAGCAGCCGTAATCTGACGCCCCCCGGACGGCCACTTGGGTACTTC. Protein: CASSRNLTPPGRPLGYF.

The rearrangement uses TRBV5-5 and TRBJ2-1, with TRBD2 identical over 12 bases. Germline V gene sequence: CDR1 SGHKS, CDR2 YYEKEE (reference sequence). The trim removed 3 bases at V and 7 bases at J, leaving 2 bases unmatched. The CDR3 covers 14 residues. This CDR3 reads CASSWGTSGNEQFF. Written as DNA, the CDR3 is TGTGCCAGCAGCTGGGGGACTAGCGGGAATGAGCAGTTCTTC.